These 24 T cell receptor beta chains originate from one sample sequenced in a study of tumor and adjacent non-tumor tissue in lung cancer. A modified ARM-PCR protocol with three rounds of nested PCR amplified TCRbeta. TCRdb called the multiplex PCR reads again in MiXCR, with one record for every CDR3 protein. This sample has over 110,000 distinct CDR3 sequences, with approximately 72% found just once. RNA was extracted from bulk tissue without any cell sorting. The sample was lung tumor tissue. The receptor set was obtained from a man between 60 and 75 years old with small cell lung cancer.

The chain carries TRBV12-5 and TRBJ2-1; 12 bases line up with TRBD2. V gave up 0 bases and J gave up 4 bases; unmatched junction bases: 4. The germline CDR1 and CDR2 sequences are LGHNT and FRNRAP. This CDR3 contains 17 residues. In DNA form, the CDR3 reads TGTGCTAGTGGTTTGGTCGGACTAGCGGGACGATACAATGAGCAGTTCTTC. Protein sequence: CASGLVGLAGRYNEQFF.

This rearrangement joins TRBV12-3 or TRBV12-4 to TRBJ2-6; no clear D. With 0 bases removed from V and 0 bases from J, the gap between germline ends came to 3 bases. The CDR3 extends over 15 amino acids. CDR3 protein: CASSLALSGANVLTF. As DNA, the CDR3 is TGTGCCAGCAGTTTAGCGCTCTCTGGGGCCAACGTCCTGACTTTC.

The chain couples TRBV28 to TRBJ1-2; D uncertain. V lost 4 bases and J 8 bases, leaving 17 bases between the germline ends. CDR3 length equals 14 residues. In germline, CDR1 is MDHEN, CDR2 SYDVKM. CDR3 nucleotide sequence: TGTGCCAGCAGTTGGGCTGCGGGCGTACGAGGCTACACCTTC. Its protein is CASSWAAGVRGYTF.

About this clonotype: This sequence may be a read error, since a much larger clone differs from it by one base. V is TRBV6-2 or TRBV6-3 and J is TRBJ1-5; no clear D gene. This CDR3 is built from 14 residues. Germline V CDR1 and CDR2: MNHEY, SVGEGT. Trimming stripped 3 bases from V and 3 bases from J, with 9 bases between. The CDR3 DNA follows: TGTGCCAGCAGTTATGGGCAGGCCAATCAGCCCCAGCATTTT. It specifies CASSYGQANQPQHF.

On this clonotype itself: An end of the junction does not agree with germline; a read error may underlie this. The chain recombines TRBV6-6 with TRBJ1-1; the match to TRBD1 covers 9 bases. The V gene's germline CDR1 is MNHNY and CDR2 SVGAGI (reference sequence). The CDR3 is 17 amino acids. The CDR3 spells CASSGDWTGVPNTEAFF. Here the CDR3 DNA reads TGTGCCAGCAGTGGGGACTGGACAGGGGTCCCGAACACGGAAGCTTTCTTT.

As concerns this clonotype: One end of the junction does not line up with germline, which may come from a read error. The V and J genes are TRBV20-1 and TRBJ2-1, with D tentatively TRBD2 (5 bases). The CDR3 is 13 amino acids. CDR1 is DFQATT, CDR2 SNEGSKA, per germline (reference sequence). DNA of the CDR3: TGCAGTTCTAGAGACCCTAAGGAGGCTGAGCAGCTCTTC. Encoded protein: CSSRDPKEAEQLF.

In regard to this clonotype: This could be a read error, since a much larger clone is one nucleotide away. This chain uses TRBV13 with TRBJ2-1; 10 bases align to TRBD2. CDR1 is PRHDT and CDR2 is FYEKMQ in the germline V gene (reference sequence). CDR3 length: 15 residues. CDR3 sequence reads: CASNLGSSGSNEQFF. The CDR3 nucleotides are TGTGCCAGCAACTTAGGGTCTAGCGGGAGCAATGAGCAGTTCTTC. The variable domain in full, with the rest retrieved from reference TRBV13 and TRBJ2-1, is AAGVIQSPRHLIKEKRETATLKCYPIPRHDTVYWYQQGPGQDPQFLISFYEKMQSDKGSIPDRFSAQQFSDYHSELNMSSLELGDSALYFCASNLGSSGSNEQFFGPGTRLTVL.

Comments on this clonotype: A junction boundary mismatches the germline segment, possibly from a read error. The V and J genes are TRBV4-2 and TRBJ2-2; 7 positions match TRBD1. The CDR3 totals 15 residues. Germline CDR1 is LGHNA and CDR2 is YNFKEQ. The CDR3 reads CASGHQDRNTGELFF. For the CDR3, the DNA is TGTGCCAGCGGCCACCAGGACAGGAACACCGGGGAGCTCTTTTTT.

Many counts were recorded for this clonotype. The rearrangement uses TRBV20-1 and TRBJ1-6; unclear D gene. CDR1 and CDR2 from the germline V gene are DFQATT and SNEGSKA (reference sequence). CDR3 length: 15 residues. V shed 4 bases and J shed 0 bases, with 10 bases lying between them. CDR3 sequence reads: CSAITRSSYNSPLHF. Written as DNA, the CDR3 is TGCAGTGCTATAACAAGGAGCTCCTATAATTCACCCCTCCACTTT.

As concerns this clonotype: The junction departs from germline at one end; a sequencing error may be responsible. This chain joins TRBV28 and TRBJ2-7, with a tentative D call TRBD2 (6 bases). Germline CDR1 MDHEN, CDR2 SYDVKM. The CDR3 runs to 16 residues. In nucleotides, the CDR3 is TGTGCCAGCAGTCGGGAAGGTCGGGACTGGGCCTACGAGCAATACTTC. This sequence encodes CASSREGRDWAYEQYF.

This clonotype was seen only once. A much larger clone lies one base from this, so it may be a read error. This chain links TRBV5-4 with TRBJ2-3; the D is unclear. The end of the DNA fits TRBJ1-5 better, so the J call may be wrong. Germline V gene lookup returns CDR1 SGHNT and CDR2 YYREEE (reference sequence). CDR3 length equals 13 residues. CDR3 in amino acids: CASSPSGGDTQHF. The CDR3 DNA sequence: TGTGCCAGCAGCCCGTCAGGCGGAGATACGCAGCATTTT.

The V gene is TRBV6-5, the J gene TRBJ1-2; tentatively, D is TRBD1 (5 bases). This CDR3 is 14 amino acids long. Trimming took off 5 bases at V and 4 bases at J, with 14 bases between the two ends. From germline, CDR1 is MNHEY and CDR2 SVGAGI. The CDR3 is CASSRYRPRYGYTF. CDR3 DNA: TGTGCCAGCAGTAGATACAGGCCTCGCTATGGCTACACCTTC.

Ten or more counts support this clonotype. The J gene is TRBJ1-1, the V gene TRBV29-1; D remains ambiguous. The CDR3 spans 14 residues. Per germline, CDR1 SQVTM and CDR2 ANQGSEA. V lost 4 bases, J lost 7 bases, and 19 bases lay in between. Here the CDR3 DNA reads TGCAGCGTTGCACTCAAAAAGCCCCAGATTGAAGCTTTCTTT. This gives the protein CSVALKKPQIEAFF.

Of note for this clonotype: Mismatch with germline at one junction end may stem from a read error. The chain links TRBV6-4 to TRBJ2-1; 7 nucleotides line up with TRBD2. CDR3 length: 14 residues. Germline CDR1 MRHNA, CDR2 SNTAGT. The chain's CDR3 is CASSDTSDHNERFF. The DNA of the CDR3 is TGTGCCAGCAGCGATACTAGCGACCACAATGAGCGGTTCTTC.

This chain uses TRBV5-1 with TRBJ1-5; D gene uncertain. Germline loops: CDR1 SGHRS, CDR2 YFSETQ. The CDR3 length is 15 residues. The germline V and J ends were trimmed by 5 bases and 2 bases, with 14 bases remaining between them. The CDR3 nucleotides read TGCGCCAGCAGGACTACACCGTGGGGCAATCAGCCCCAGCATTTT. As protein: CASRTTPWGNQPQHF.

The chain is built from TRBV11-3 and TRBJ2-1; D tentatively fits TRBD1 or TRBD2 (5 bases each). Germline V gene data show CDR1 as SGHNT and CDR2 as YENEEA. The V gene lost 9 bases and the J gene lost 3 bases, with 15 bases spanning the gap. The CDR3 sequence is 14 residues long. For the CDR3, the DNA is TGTGCCAGGGGGGTGGAACAGTTCTACAATGAGCAGTTCTTC. Translated, it gives CARGVEQFYNEQFF.

This clonotype showed up just once. An end of the junction does not agree with germline; a read error may underlie this. The chain uses TRBV12-3 or TRBV12-4 and TRBJ2-1, with D possibly being TRBD1 or TRBD2 (6 bases each). The CDR3 extends over 15 amino acids. This chain's CDR3 is CDSRWGARSSGEQFF. Here the CDR3 DNA reads TGTGACAGCAGGTGGGGGGCGCGGTCGTCGGGTGAGCAGTTCTTC.

CDR3 sequence reads: CSASSNGSAYF. The CDR3, as DNA: TGCAGTGCTAGTAGTAACGGGAGCGCGTATTTT. This chain joins TRBV20-1 and TRBJ2-3; D is possibly TRBD2 (6 bases). The V end was cut by 3 bases, the J end by 14 bases, with 15 bases between. The CDR3 is made up of 11 amino acids. Germline CDR1 and CDR2: DFQATT and SNEGSKA (reference sequence).

The rearrangement links TRBV6-5 to TRBJ2-3; 11 positions agree with TRBD2. The CDR3 totals 15 residues. CDR1 is MNHEY and CDR2 is SVGAGI in the germline V gene. Trimming removed 5 bases from V and 4 bases from J; junction bases left unmatched: 5. The CDR3 DNA is TGTGCCAGCAGTCCGGGACTAGCGGAGGCAGATACGCAGTATTTT. It translates to CASSPGLAEADTQYF.

The chain couples TRBV6-1 to TRBJ1-2; D gene ambiguous. The CDR3 has 13 amino acids. From germline, CDR1 is MNHNS and CDR2 SASEGT. Deletions cut 2 bases from V and 11 bases from J, with 15 bases between. The CDR3 is CASSENRFKGYTF. For the CDR3, the DNA is TGTGCCAGCAGTGAAAACCGCTTTAAGGGATACACCTTC.

This clonotype was observed once. J is TRBJ2-1 and V is TRBV20-1; D is unclear. Deletions cut 3 bases from V and 7 bases from J, with 19 bases between. From germline, CDR1 is DFQATT and CDR2 SNEGSKA (reference sequence). The CDR3 totals 15 residues. CDR3 loop: CSASKPVARWNEQFF. The DNA of the CDR3 is TGCAGTGCTAGTAAACCGGTAGCTAGGTGGAATGAGCAGTTCTTC.

V gene TRBV20-1 combines with J gene TRBJ2-3; D is perhaps TRBD2 (6 bases). The length of the CDR3 is 17 residues. Germline values: CDR1 DFQATT, CDR2 SNEGSKA (reference sequence). V lost 0 bases and J 0 bases, leaving 16 bases between the germline ends. The CDR3 DNA is TGCAGTGCTAGAGATAGGGTCGGCGGGGCGAGCACAGATACGCAGTATTTT. Translation gives CSARDRVGGASTDTQYF.

Comments on this clonotype: At one boundary the junction diverges from the germline segment, which might be a read error. The genes are TRBV6-5 and TRBJ2-7, with 9 bases that match TRBD1. Germline V gives CDR1 MNHEY, CDR2 SVGAGI. This CDR3 comprises 16 residues. CDR3 sequence (DNA): TGTGCCAGCAGTTCCTACAGGGGGCGAAGTGAGGCCGAGCAGTGCTTC. This sequence encodes CASSSYRGRSEAEQCF.

Details on this clonotype: A single base separates this from a much larger clone, so it may be a read error. The chain combines TRBV6-5 with TRBJ1-3; D ambiguous. Germline V gives CDR1 MNHEY, CDR2 SVGAGI. The germline V and J ends were trimmed by 4 bases and 4 bases, with 8 bases remaining between them. The CDR3 loop spans 13 amino acids. The CDR3 DNA follows: TGTGCCAGCAGTTGGGTCAGGGGAAACACCATATATTTT. It specifies CASSWVRGNTIYF.